These T cell receptor beta chains were read from a single sample in a study of immune characterization of retroperitoneal liposarcoma. MiXCR, run by TCRdb on the PCR reads, gives a single entry per CDR3 protein. The sample has more than 6,000 distinct CDR3 sequences; approximately 30% are singletons. Sequenced: blood. The receptors here all came from a male donor with retroperitoneal liposarcoma. The CDR3 runs from the conserved cysteine through the conserved F or W. The order of the fields is CDR3 protein, CDR3 DNA, clone size, V gene, J gene, D gene. D genes are given only for firm matches. Size tells how often a clone was seen (once, few, many) or the class of an expanded clone, and some rows leave it out.

CASKHRLDTDTQYF,TGTGCCAGCAAACACCGACTAGACACAGATACGCAGTATTTT,many,TRBV6-6,TRBJ2-3,NA
CASSYSIHNQETQYF,TGTGCCAGCAGTTACTCGATCCATAATCAAGAGACCCAGTACTTC,many,TRBV6-6,TRBJ2-5,NA
CASSSNFRNQPQHF,TGTGCCAGCAGTTCAAACTTTCGCAATCAGCCCCAGCATTTT,many,TRBV12-3/TRBV12-4,TRBJ1-5,NA
CASSPPGTSGINDTQYF,TGTGCCAGCAGTCCCCCCGGGACTAGCGGGATCAATGATACGCAGTATTTT,few,TRBV27,TRBJ2-3,TRBD2
CASSVIAGEDEQFF,TGTGCCAGCAGCGTGATAGCGGGAGAGGATGAGCAGTTCTTC,many,TRBV7-2,TRBJ2-1,TRBD2
CASKPRQGYTEAFF,TGTGCCAGCAAGCCACGACAGGGGTACACTGAAGCTTTCTTT,large,TRBV7-3,TRBJ1-1,TRBD1
CASSSGRLTDTQYF,TGTGCCTCCTCTAGCGGGAGACTCACAGATACGCAGTATTTT,hyperexpanded,TRBV12-3/TRBV12-4,TRBJ2-3,TRBD2
CASSQDRTYGTEAFF,TGCGCCAGCAGCCAAGATAGGACCTATGGGACTGAAGCTTTCTTT,NA,TRBV4-3,TRBJ1-1,NA
CASSYSGGNSPLHF,TGTGCCAGCAGTTACTCGGGGGGGAATTCACCCCTCCACTTT,many,TRBV6-6,TRBJ1-6,NA
CAWSFRGGEQFF,TGTGCCTGGAGTTTCCGCGGTGGCGAGCAGTTCTTC,few,TRBV30,TRBJ2-1,NA
CASSLTGSNYGYTF,TGTGCCAGCAGCTTAACAGGGTCTAACTATGGCTACACCTTC,NA,TRBV11-2,TRBJ1-2,NA